The text below deals with one T cell receptor (beta chain). These data come from a study of blood T cell repertoires in COVID-19. Study summary: Collection of acute and convalescent COVID-19 samples took place in the United States, Italy and Spain.

Participants spanned ages about 18 to 95 years and resided in fewer than 30 US areas. Cohort assignment relied on participant-reported clinical history. Sequencing was performed with immunoSEQ multiplex PCR; in TCRdb, only in-frame clones are kept and a portion is missing. The sample contains 200,000 to 250,000 clones, around 80% of which appear only once. Material: PBMCs or T cells enriched from blood (not recorded which). This TCR was sampled from a middle-aged woman with acute COVID-19.

CDR3 loop: CASSLEGWDYISGANVLTF. Written as DNA, the CDR3 is TGTGCCAGCAGCTTAGAGGGCTGGGACTATATCTCTGGGGCCAACGTCCTGACTTTC. The V and J genes are TRBV7-3 and TRBJ2-6, with TRBD2 identical over 7 bases. CDR3 length: 19 amino acids. Germline V gene data show CDR1 as SGHTA and CDR2 as FQGTGA. Losses at the gene ends were 2 bases for V and 0 bases for J; bases not matched to a gene: 10.